This T cell receptor (beta chain) stems from a study of metastatic and nonmetastatic thyroid tumors. Study-level background: A comparison of repertoires was made across blood and tumor or nodule tissue from malignant and benign thyroid patients. Study outcomes and limitations: Reported TCR beta diversity, measured in blood and tumor, was significantly higher for malignant thyroid tumors than for benign nodules.

Patients had received no treatment of any kind before thyroid surgery. The CDR3 runs to 14 residues. Germline loops: CDR1 KGHSH, CDR2 LQKENI. V shed 5 bases and J 3 bases; nucleotides not matched to a gene: 4. How the authors handled the data: Differences in CDR3 between clinicopathological groups were drawn on to build a classifier intended to discriminate distant-metastatic papillary thyroid cancer patients. With MiXCR, TCRdb reprocessed the PCR reads. TCRdb's processing, not the authors', yielded these V and J calls. Among some 55,000 clones listed, roughly 20% were seen once. The sample holds many counts of this clone. Its antigen remains unknown.

This clonotype was obtained from a female donor with papillary thyroid cancer or a benign thyroid nodule (not recorded which). Some clones in this sample may be carry-over from other donors' samples. The chain couples TRBV18 to TRBJ1-1; 9 bases fit TRBD1. The sequenced sample was blood. CDR3: CASSKRQGDTEAFF. The DNA for the CDR3 is TGTGCCAGCTCAAAAAGACAGGGGGACACTGAAGCTTTCTTT.